Presented here are 7 T cell receptor beta chains from one specimen sequenced in a study of cytomegalovirus exposure and HLA in healthy donors. The PCR ran on 60 Vbeta and 13 Jbeta primers. Method: immunoSEQ multiplex PCR; TCRdb's copy keeps in-frame clones and lacks some. The table has more than 95,000 clones, 75% to 85% seen once. The sequencing input was PBMCs. Receptors originate from a young man in good health and CMV-seropositive.

This clone was seen once. The CDR3 region is CASSPEPGTGLWNEQYF. DNA of the CDR3: TGCGCCAGCAGCCCCGAACCCGGGACAGGGTTGTGGAACGAGCAGTACTTC. This chain connects TRBV4-1 to TRBJ2-7, with 9 nucleotides matching TRBD1. The V gene end was trimmed by 4 bases and the J gene end by 5 bases; junction bases not matched to a gene: 15. The CDR3 runs 17 residues. Germline V gives CDR1 MGHRA, CDR2 YSYEKL.

The J gene is TRBJ1-2, the V gene TRBV7-2; 9 nucleotides agree with TRBD1. The CDR3 extends over 15 amino acids. Germline assignment: CDR1 SGHTA and CDR2 FQGNSA. Trimming at V came to 6 bases and at J to 1 base, leaving 6 bases not matched to a gene. The CDR3 DNA follows: TGTGCCAGCAGAATGGGGGACAGGGATAACTATGGCTACACCTTC. Its translation: CASRMGDRDNYGYTF.

The chain combines TRBV30 with TRBJ1-6; TRBD1 matches 12 bases. The CDR3 totals 16 residues. The V gene end was trimmed by 0 bases and the J gene end by 5 bases; junction bases not matched to a gene: 2. The V gene's germline CDR1 is GTSNPN and CDR2 SVGIG (reference sequence). The CDR3 spells CAWSVGTGGDNSPLHF. The CDR3 nucleotides read TGTGCCTGGAGTGTGGGGACAGGGGGCGATAATTCACCCCTCCACTTT.

The chain has TRBV6-1 and TRBJ2-1; 8 bases align to TRBD1. After removal of 4 bases from V and 6 bases from J, the junction contained 2 bases not matched to a gene. Germline CDR1 and CDR2: MNHNS and SASEGT. CDR3 length: 13 amino acids. The CDR3 coding sequence is TGTGCCAGCAGTGCGACAGGGGTCAATGAGCAGTTCTTC. Its translation: CASSATGVNEQFF.

The chain is built from TRBV6-1 and TRBJ2-5; 8 nucleotides align to TRBD1. Per the germline V gene, CDR1 is MNHNS and CDR2 is SASEGT. The CDR3 totals 14 residues. Trimming removed 7 bases from V and 2 bases from J; junction bases left unmatched: 6. The CDR3 spells CASNQQGGQETQYF. CDR3 DNA: TGTGCCAGCAATCAACAGGGGGGACAAGAGACCCAGTACTTC.

The chain has TRBV10-3 and TRBJ1-6; D might be TRBD1 (5 bases). The CDR3 length is 13 residues. Germline assignment: CDR1 ENHRY and CDR2 SYGVKD. V was shortened by 2 bases and J by 7 bases, with 6 bases between the two germline ends. The CDR3 is CAISEGQNSPLHF. CDR3 sequence (DNA): TGTGCCATCAGTGAGGGACAAAATTCACCCCTCCACTTT.

This clone has more than one count but fewer than ten. The rearrangement links TRBV10-1 to TRBJ2-7; the D gene is possibly TRBD2 (6 bases). Trimming cost V 0 bases and J 4 bases, with 10 bases left between them. CDR3 length: 14 amino acids. Looked up from germline, CDR1 is WNHNN and CDR2 is SYGVQD (reference sequence). The CDR3 loop is CASSESGGEYEQYF. In DNA form, the CDR3 reads TGCGCCAGCAGTGAGTCCGGGGGAGAATACGAGCAGTACTTC.